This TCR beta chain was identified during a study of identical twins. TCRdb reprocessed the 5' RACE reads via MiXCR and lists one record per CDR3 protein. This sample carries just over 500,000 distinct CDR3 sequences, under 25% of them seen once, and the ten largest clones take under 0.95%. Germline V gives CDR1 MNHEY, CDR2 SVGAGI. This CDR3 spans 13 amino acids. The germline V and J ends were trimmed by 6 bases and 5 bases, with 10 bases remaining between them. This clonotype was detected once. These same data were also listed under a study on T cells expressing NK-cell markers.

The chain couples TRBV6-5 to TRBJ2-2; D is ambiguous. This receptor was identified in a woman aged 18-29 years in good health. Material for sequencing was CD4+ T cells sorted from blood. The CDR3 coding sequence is TGTGCCAGCAGCTATCAGGCTACCGGGGAGCTGTTTTTT. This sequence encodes CASSYQATGELFF.